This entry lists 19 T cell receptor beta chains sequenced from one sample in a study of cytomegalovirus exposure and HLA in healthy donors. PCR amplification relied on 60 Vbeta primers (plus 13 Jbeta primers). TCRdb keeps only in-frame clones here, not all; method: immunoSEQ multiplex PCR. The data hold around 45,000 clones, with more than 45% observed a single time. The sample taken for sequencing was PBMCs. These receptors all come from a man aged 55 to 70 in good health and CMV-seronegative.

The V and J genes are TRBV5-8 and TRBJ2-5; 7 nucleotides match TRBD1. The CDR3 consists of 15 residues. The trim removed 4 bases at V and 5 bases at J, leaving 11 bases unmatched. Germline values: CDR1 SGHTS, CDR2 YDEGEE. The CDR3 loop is CASSTHRTGSETQYF. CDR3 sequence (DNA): TGTGCCAGCAGCACCCACCGGACAGGCTCGGAGACCCAGTACTTC.

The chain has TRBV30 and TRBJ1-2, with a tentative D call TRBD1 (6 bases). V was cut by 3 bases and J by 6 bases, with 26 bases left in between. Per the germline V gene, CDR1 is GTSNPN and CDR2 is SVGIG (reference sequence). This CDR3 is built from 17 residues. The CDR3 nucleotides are TGTGCCTGGAGAGTTATCAGTAGCAGGGGAATCTTGGATGGCTACACCTTC. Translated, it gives CAWRVISSRGILDGYTF. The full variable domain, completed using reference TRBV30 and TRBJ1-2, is SQTIHQWPATLVQPVGSPLSLECTVEGTSNPNLYWYRQAAGRGLQLLFYSVGIGQISSEVPQNLSASRPQDRQFILSSKKLLLSDSGFYLCAWRVISSRGILDGYTFGSGTRLTVV.

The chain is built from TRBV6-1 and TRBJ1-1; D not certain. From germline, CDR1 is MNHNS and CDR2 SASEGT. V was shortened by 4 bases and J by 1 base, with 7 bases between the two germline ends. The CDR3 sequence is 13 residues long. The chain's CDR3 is CASSVTRNTEAFF. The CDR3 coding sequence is TGTGCCAGCAGTGTTACACGGAACACTGAAGCTTTCTTT.

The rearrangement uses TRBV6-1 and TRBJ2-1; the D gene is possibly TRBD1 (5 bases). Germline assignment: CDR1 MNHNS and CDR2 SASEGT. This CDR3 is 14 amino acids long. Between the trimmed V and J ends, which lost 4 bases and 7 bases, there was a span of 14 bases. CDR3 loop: CASSGPGMLNEQFF. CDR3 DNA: TGTGCCAGCAGTGGCCCAGGGATGTTGAATGAGCAGTTCTTC.

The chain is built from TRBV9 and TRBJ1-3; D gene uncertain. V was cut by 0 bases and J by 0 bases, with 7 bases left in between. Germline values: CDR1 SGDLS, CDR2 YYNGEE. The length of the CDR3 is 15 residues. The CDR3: CASSVGTSSGNTIYF. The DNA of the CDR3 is TGTGCCAGCAGCGTAGGCACGAGCTCTGGAAACACCATATATTTT.

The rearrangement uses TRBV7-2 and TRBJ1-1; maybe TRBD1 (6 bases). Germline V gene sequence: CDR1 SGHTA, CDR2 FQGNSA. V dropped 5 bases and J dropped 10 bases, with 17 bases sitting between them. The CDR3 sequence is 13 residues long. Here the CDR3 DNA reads TGTGCCAGCAGCAGAGACAACAGGGATGCAGCTTTCTTT. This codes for CASSRDNRDAAFF.

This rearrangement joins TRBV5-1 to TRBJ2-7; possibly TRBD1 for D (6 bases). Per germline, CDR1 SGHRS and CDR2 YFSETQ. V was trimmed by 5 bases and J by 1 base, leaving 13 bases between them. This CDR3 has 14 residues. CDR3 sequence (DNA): TGCGCCAGCAGTCCATCCGGACAGTCCTACGAGCAGTACTTC. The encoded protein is CASSPSGQSYEQYF. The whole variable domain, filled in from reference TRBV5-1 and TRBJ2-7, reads KAGVTQTPRYLIKTRGQQVTLSCSPISGHRSVSWYQQTPGQGLQFLFEYFSETQRNKGNFPGRFSGRQFSNSRSEMNVSTLELGDSALYLCASSPSGQSYEQYFGPGTRLTVT.

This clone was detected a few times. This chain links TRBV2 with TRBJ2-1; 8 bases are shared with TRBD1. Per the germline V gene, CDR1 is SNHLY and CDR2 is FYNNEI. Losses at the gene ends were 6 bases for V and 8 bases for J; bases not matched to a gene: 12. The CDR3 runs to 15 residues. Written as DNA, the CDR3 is TGTGCCAGCAGCCTTACGACAGGGGTTAACGATGAGCAGTTCTTC. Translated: CASSLTTGVNDEQFF.

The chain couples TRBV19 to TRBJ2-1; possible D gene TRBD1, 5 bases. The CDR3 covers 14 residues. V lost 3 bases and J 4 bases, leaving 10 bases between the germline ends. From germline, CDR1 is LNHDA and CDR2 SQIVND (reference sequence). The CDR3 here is CASSMGQSYNEQFF. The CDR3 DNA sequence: TGTGCCAGTAGTATGGGGCAGTCGTACAATGAGCAGTTCTTC. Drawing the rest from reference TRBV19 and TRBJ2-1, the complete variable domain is DGGITQSPKYLFRKEGQNVTLSCEQNLNHDAMYWYRQDPGQGLRLIYYSQIVNDFQKGDIAEGYSVSREKKESFPLTVTSAQKNPTAFYLCASSMGQSYNEQFFGPGTRLTVL.

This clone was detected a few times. CDR3 in DNA: TGTGCCAGCCTGACGCTAGCGGGAGAGGGGGAGCAGTACTTC. It specifies CASLTLAGEGEQYF. V and J are TRBV27 and TRBJ2-7; 10 bases are a match to TRBD2. Per germline, CDR1 MNHEY and CDR2 SMNVEV (reference sequence). Germline trimming cut 8 bases from V and 7 bases from J; bases unmatched to any gene: 11. The CDR3 extends over 14 amino acids.

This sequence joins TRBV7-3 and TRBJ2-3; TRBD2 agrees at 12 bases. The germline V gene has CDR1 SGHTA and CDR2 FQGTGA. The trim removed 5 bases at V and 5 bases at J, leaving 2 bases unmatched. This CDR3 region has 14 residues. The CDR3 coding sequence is TGTGCCAGCAGCCCGGGACTAGCGGGAGATACGCAGTATTTT. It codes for CASSPGLAGDTQYF.

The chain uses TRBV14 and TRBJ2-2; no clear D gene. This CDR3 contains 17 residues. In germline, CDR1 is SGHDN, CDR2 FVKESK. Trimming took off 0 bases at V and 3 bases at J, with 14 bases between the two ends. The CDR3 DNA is TGTGCCAGCAGCCAAGATCGTTCACAGAGTTACACCGGGGAGCTGTTTTTT. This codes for CASSQDRSQSYTGELFF. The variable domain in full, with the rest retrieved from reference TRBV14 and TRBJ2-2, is EAGVTQFPSHSVIEKGQTVTLRCDPISGHDNLYWYRRVMGKEIKFLLHFVKESKQDESGMPNNRFLAERTGGTYSTLKVQPAELEDSGVYFCASSQDRSQSYTGELFFGEGSRLTVL.

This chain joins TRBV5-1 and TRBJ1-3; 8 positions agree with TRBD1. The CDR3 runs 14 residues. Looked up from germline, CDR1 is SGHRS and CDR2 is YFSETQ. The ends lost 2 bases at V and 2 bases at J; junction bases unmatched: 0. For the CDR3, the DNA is TGCGCCAGCAGCTTACAGGGGGCTGGAAACACCATATATTTT. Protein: CASSLQGAGNTIYF.

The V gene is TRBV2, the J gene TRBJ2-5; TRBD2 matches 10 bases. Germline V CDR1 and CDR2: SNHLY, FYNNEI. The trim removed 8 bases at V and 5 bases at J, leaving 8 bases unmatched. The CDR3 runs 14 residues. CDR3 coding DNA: TGTGCCAGCTCCAAGCGGGAGGGGTGGGAGACCCAGTACTTC. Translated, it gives CASSKREGWETQYF.

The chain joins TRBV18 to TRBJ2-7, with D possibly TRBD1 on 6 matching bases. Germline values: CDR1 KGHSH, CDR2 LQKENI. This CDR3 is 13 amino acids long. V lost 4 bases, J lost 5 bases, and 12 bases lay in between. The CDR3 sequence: CASSQGVGDEQYF. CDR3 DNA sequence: TGTGCCAGCTCACAGGGGGTCGGGGACGAGCAGTACTTC.

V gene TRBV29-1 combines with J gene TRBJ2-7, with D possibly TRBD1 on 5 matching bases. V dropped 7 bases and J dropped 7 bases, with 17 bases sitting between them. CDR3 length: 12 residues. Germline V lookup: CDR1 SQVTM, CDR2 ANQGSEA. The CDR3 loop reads CSASTAGWEQYF. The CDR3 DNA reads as TGCAGCGCCTCGACAGCCGGGTGGGAGCAGTACTTC.

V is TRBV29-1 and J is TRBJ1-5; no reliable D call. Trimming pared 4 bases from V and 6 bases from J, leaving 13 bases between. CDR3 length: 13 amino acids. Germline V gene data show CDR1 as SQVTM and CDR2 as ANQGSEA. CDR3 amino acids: CSVGREQSQPQHF. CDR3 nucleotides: TGCAGCGTTGGGAGGGAACAGAGTCAGCCCCAGCATTTT.

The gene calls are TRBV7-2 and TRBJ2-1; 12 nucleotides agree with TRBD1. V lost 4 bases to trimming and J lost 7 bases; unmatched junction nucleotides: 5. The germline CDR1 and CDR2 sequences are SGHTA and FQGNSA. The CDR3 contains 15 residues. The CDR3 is CASSSGTGGWNEQFF. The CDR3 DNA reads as TGTGCCAGCAGCTCAGGGACAGGGGGCTGGAATGAGCAGTTCTTC.

This CDR3 is CASSQGLAGGRGTDTQYF. In DNA form, the CDR3 reads TGCGCCAGCAGCCAAGGACTAGCGGGAGGGAGGGGCACAGATACGCAGTATTTT. The chain has TRBV4-1 and TRBJ2-3, with 14 bases identical to TRBD2. Germline loops: CDR1 MGHRA, CDR2 YSYEKL. Germline trimming cut 1 base from V and 1 base from J; bases unmatched to any gene: 4. The CDR3 consists of 18 residues.